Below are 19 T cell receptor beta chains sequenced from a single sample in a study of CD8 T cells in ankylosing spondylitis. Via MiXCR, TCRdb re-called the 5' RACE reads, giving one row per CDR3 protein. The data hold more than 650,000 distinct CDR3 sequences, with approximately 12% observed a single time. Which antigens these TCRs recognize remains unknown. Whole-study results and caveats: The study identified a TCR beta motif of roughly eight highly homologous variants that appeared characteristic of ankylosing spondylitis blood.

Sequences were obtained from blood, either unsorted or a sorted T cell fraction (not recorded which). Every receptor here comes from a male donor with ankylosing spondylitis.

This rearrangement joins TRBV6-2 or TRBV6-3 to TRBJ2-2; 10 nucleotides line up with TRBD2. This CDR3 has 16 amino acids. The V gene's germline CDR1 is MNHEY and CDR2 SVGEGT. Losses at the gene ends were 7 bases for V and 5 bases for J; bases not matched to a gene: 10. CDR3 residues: CASTLRSGRGTGELFF. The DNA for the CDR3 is TGTGCCAGCACCCTTCGGAGCGGGAGGGGTACCGGGGAGCTGTTTTTT.

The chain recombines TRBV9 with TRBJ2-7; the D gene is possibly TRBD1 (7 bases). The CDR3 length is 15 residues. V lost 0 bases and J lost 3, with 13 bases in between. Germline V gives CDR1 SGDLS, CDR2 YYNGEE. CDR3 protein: CASSVGGGGHYEQYF. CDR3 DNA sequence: TGTGCCAGCAGCGTAGGCGGAGGGGGCCACTACGAGCAGTACTTC.

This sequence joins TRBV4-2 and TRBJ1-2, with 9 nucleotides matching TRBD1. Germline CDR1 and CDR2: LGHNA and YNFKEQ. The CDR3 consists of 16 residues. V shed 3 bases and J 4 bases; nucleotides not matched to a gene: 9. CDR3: CASSHLGQGTGYGYTF. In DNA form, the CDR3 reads TGTGCCAGCAGCCACCTCGGACAGGGGACCGGCTATGGCTACACCTTC.

For the CDR3, the DNA is TGTGCCAGCTCACCACGGTACGGGGTTGCCTACGAGCAGTACTTC. Translated, it gives CASSPRYGVAYEQYF. The chain carries TRBV18 and TRBJ2-7, with D possibly matching TRBD2 (5 bases). V gave up 1 base and J gave up 2 bases, with 12 bases separating them. The CDR3 loop spans 15 amino acids. Germline CDR1 and CDR2: KGHSH and LQKENI.

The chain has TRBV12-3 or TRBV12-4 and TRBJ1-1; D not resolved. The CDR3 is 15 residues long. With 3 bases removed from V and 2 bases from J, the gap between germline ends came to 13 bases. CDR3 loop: CASSLKGRGNTEAFF. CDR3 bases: TGTGCCAGCAGTTTGAAAGGACGAGGCAACACTGAAGCTTTCTTT.

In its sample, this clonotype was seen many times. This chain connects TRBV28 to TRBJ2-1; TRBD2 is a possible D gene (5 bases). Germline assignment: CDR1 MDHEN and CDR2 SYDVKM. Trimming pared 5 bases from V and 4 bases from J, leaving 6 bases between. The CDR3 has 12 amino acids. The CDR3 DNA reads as TGTGCCAGCAGTACGGGGTACAATGAGCAGTTCTTC. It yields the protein CASSTGYNEQFF.

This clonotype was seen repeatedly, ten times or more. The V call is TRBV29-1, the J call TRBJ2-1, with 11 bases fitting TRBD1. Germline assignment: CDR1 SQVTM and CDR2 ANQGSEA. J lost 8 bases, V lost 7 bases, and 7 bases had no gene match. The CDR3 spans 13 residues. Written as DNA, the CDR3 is TGCAGCGGTTGGACAGGGGGCAGGTATGAGCAGTTCTTC. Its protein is CSGWTGGRYEQFF.

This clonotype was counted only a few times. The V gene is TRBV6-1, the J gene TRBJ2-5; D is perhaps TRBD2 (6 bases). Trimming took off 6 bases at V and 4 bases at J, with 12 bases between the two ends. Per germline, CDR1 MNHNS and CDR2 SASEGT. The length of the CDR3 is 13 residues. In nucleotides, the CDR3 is TGTGCCAGCAGGGAGGGGTACGGAGAGACCCAGTACTTC. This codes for CASREGYGETQYF.

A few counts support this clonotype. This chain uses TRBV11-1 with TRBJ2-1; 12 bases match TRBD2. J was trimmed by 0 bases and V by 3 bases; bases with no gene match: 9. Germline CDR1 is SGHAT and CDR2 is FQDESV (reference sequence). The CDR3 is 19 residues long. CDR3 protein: CASSLAPGLAGRSYNEQFF. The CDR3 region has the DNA TGTGCCAGCAGCTTGGCTCCGGGACTAGCGGGTCGCTCCTACAATGAGCAGTTCTTC.

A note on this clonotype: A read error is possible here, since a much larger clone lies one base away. CDR3 sequence reads: CSARQEVSYGYTF. The CDR3 bases are TGCAGTGCTAGACAGGAGGTCTCCTATGGCTACACCTTC. This rearrangement joins TRBV20-1 to TRBJ1-2, with D unresolved. Germline loops: CDR1 DFQATT, CDR2 SNEGSKA (reference sequence). V was cut by 2 bases and J by 4 bases, with 11 bases left in between. The CDR3 loop spans 13 amino acids.

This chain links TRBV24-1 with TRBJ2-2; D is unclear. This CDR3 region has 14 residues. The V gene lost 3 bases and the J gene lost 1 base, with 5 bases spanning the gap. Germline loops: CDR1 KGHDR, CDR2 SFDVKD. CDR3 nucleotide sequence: TGTGCCACCAGTGATCGTGGGAACACCGGGGAGCTGTTTTTT. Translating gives CATSDRGNTGELFF.

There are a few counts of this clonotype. DNA for the CDR3: TGTGCCAGCAGTGCTGGTCAACAGGGGTATAGCAATCAGCCCCAGCATTTT. Translation: CASSAGQQGYSNQPQHF. The chain joins TRBV12-3 or TRBV12-4 to TRBJ1-5, with 7 nucleotides matching TRBD1. This CDR3 is built from 17 residues. V shed 5 bases and J 0 bases; nucleotides not matched to a gene: 10.

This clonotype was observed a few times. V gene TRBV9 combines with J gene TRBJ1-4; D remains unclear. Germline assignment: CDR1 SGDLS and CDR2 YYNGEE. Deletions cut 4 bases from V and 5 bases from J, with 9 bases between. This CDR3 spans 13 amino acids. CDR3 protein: CASSRTGNEKLFF. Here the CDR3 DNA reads TGTGCCAGCAGCCGGACGGGAAATGAAAAACTGTTTTTT.

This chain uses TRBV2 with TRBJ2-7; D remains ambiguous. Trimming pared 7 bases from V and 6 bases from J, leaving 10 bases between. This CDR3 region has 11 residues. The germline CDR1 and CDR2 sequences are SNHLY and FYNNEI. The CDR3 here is CASTTLSEQYF. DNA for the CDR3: TGTGCCAGCACGACCCTCTCCGAGCAGTACTTC.

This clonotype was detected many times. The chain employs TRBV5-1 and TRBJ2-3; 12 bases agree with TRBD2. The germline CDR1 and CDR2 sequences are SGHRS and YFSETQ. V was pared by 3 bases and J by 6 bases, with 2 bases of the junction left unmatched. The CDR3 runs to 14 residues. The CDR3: CASSSGTSGDTQYF. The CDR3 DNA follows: TGCGCCAGCAGCTCCGGGACTAGCGGGGATACGCAGTATTTT.

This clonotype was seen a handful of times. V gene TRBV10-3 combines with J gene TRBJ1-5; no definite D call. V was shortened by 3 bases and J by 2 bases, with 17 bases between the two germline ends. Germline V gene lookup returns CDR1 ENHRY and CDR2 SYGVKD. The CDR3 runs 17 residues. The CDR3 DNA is TGTGCCATCAGTGAACGGAGGTCCGGGTGGGGCAATCAGCCCCAGCATTTT. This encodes CAISERRSGWGNQPQHF.

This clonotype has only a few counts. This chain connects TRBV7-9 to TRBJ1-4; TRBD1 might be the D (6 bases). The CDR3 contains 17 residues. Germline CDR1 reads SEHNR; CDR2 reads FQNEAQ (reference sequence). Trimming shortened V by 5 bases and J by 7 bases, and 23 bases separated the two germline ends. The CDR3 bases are TGTGCCAGCAGCCCCGGGAGGGACAATCGGGGGCCTGAAAAACTGTTTTTT. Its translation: CASSPGRDNRGPEKLFF. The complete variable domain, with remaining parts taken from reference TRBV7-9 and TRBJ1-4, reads DTGVSQNPRHKITKRGQNVTFRCDPISEHNRLYWYRQTLGQGPEFLTYFQNEAQLEKSRLLSDRFSAERPKGSFSTLEIQRTEQGDSAMYLCASSPGRDNRGPEKLFFGSGTQLSVL.

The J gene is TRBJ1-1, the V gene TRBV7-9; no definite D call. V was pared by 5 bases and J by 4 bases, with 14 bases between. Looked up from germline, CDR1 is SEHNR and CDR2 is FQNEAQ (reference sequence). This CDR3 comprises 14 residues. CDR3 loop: CASSPPGLVTEAFF. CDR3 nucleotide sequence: TGTGCCAGCAGCCCCCCTGGCCTAGTCACTGAAGCTTTCTTT. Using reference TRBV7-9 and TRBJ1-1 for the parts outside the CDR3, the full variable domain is DTGVSQNPRHKITKRGQNVTFRCDPISEHNRLYWYRQTLGQGPEFLTYFQNEAQLEKSRLLSDRFSAERPKGSFSTLEIQRTEQGDSAMYLCASSPPGLVTEAFFGQGTRLTVV.

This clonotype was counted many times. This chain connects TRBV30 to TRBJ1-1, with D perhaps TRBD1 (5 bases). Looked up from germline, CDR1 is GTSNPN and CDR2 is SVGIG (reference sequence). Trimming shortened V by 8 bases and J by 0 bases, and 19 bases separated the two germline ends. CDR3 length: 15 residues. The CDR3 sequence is CARQKDGGMNTEAFF. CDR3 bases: TGTGCCCGCCAAAAGGATGGGGGTATGAACACTGAAGCTTTCTTT.